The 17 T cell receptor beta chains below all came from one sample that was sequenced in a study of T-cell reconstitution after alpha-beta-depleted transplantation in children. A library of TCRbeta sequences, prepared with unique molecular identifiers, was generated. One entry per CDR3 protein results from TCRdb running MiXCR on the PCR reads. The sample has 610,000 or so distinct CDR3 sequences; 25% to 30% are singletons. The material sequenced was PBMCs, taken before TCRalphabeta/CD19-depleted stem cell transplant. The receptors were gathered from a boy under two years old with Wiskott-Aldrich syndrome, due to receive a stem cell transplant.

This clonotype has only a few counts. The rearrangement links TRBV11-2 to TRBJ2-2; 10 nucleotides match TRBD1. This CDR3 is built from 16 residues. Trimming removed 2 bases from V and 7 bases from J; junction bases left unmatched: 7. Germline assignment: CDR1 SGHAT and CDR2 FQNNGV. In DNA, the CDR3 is TGTGCCAGCAGCTTATGGCGACAGGGGGCGGTCGGGGAGCTGTTTTTT. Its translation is CASSLWRQGAVGELFF.

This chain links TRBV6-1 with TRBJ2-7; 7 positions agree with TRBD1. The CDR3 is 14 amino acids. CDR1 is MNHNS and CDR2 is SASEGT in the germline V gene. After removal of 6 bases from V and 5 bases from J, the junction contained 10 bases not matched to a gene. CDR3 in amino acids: CASSFGTVDHEQYF. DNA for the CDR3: TGTGCCAGCAGCTTCGGGACAGTCGACCACGAGCAGTACTTC.

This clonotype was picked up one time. The CDR3 reads CASSHRDTYNEQFF. CDR3 in DNA: TGTGCCAGCAGTCATCGGGACACCTACAATGAGCAGTTCTTC. The chain combines TRBV27 with TRBJ2-1; a weak D match, TRBD1 (6 bases). CDR1 and CDR2 from the germline V gene are MNHEY and SMNVEV (reference sequence). This CDR3 is built from 14 residues. Trimming took 5 bases from V and 2 from J, leaving 10 bases between them.

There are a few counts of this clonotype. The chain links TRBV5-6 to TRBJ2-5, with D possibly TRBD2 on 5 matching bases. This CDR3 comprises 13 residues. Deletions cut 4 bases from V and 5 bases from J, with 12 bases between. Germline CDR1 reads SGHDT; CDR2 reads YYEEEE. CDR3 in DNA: TGTGCCAGCAGCAGGTGGACTGGGGAGACCCAGTACTTC. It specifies CASSRWTGETQYF. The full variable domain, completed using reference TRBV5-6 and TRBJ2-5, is DAGVTQSPTHLIKTRGQQVTLRCSPKSGHDTVSWYQQALGQGPQFIFQYYEEEERQRGNFPDRFSGHQFPNYSSELNVNALLLGDSALYLCASSRWTGETQYFGPGTRLLVL.

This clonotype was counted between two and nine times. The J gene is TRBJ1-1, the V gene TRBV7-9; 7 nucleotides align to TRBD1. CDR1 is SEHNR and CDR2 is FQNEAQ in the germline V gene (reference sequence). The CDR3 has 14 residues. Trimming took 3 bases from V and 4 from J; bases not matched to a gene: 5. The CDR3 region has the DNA TGTGCCAGCAGCTTGGCGACAGGGTTCACTGAAGCTTTCTTT. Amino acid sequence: CASSLATGFTEAFF.

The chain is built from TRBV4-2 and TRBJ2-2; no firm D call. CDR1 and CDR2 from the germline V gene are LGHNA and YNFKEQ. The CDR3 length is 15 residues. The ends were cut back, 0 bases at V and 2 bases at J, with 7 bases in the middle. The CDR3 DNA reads TGTGCCAGCAGCCAAGAACTTGGAAACACCGGGGAGCTGTTTTTT. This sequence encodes CASSQELGNTGELFF.

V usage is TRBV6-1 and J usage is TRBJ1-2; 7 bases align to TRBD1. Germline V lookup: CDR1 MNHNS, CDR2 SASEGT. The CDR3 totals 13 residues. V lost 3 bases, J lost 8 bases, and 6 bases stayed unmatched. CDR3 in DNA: TGTGCCAGCAGTGATCGACAGGGCTACGGCTACACCTTC. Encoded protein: CASSDRQGYGYTF.

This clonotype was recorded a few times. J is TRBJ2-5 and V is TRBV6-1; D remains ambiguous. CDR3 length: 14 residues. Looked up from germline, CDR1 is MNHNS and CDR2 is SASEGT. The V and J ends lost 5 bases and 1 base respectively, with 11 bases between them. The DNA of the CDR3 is TGTGCCAGCAGTAGCCGCGCGTTCCAAGAGACCCAGTACTTC. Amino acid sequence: CASSSRAFQETQYF.

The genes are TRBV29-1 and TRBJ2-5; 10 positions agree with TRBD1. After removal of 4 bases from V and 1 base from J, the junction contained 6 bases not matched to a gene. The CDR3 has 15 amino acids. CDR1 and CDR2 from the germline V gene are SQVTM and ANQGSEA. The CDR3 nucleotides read TGCAGCGTTGTAGGGGACAGGGGCTCCCAAGAGACCCAGTACTTC. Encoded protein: CSVVGDRGSQETQYF.

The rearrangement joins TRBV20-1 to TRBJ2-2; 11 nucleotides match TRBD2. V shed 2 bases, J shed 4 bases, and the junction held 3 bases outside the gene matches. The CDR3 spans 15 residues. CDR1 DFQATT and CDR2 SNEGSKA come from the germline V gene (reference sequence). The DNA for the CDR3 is TGCAGTGCTAGATATAGCGGGAGGGTCACCGGGGAGCTGTTTTTT. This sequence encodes CSARYSGRVTGELFF.

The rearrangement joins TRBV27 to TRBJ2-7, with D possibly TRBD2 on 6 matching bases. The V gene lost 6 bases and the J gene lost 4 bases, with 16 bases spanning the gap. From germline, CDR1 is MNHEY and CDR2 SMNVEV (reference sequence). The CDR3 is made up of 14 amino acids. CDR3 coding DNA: TGTGCCAGCAGACTTCGACTAGAATCGTACGAGCAGTACTTC. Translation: CASRLRLESYEQYF.

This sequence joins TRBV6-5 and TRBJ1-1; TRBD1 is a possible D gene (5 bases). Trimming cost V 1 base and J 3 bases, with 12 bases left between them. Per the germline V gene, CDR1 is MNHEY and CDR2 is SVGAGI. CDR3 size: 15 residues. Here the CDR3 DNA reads TGTGCCAGCAGTTACTGGGGCAGGGAGGACACTGAAGCTTTCTTT. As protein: CASSYWGREDTEAFF.

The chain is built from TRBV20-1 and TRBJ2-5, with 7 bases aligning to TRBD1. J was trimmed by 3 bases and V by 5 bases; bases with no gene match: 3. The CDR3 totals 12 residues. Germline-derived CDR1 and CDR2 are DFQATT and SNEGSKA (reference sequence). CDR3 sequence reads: CSAQTGKETQYF. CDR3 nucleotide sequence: TGCAGTGCTCAGACAGGGAAAGAGACCCAGTACTTC.

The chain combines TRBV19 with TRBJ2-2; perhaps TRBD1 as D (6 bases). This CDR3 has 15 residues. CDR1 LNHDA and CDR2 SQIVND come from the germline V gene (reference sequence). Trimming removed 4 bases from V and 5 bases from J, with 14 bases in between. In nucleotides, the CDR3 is TGTGCCAGTAGTAAAAGGGGGAGAAGTACCGGGGAGCTGTTTTTT. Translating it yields CASSKRGRSTGELFF.

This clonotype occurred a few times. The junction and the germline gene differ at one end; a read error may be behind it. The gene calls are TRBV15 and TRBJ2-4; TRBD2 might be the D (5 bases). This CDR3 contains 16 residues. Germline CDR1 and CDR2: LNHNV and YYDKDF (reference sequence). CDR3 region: CATSRDLTLAKNSQYF. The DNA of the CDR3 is TGTGCCACCAGCAGAGATTTAACCCTAGCCAAAAACAGTCAGTACTTC.

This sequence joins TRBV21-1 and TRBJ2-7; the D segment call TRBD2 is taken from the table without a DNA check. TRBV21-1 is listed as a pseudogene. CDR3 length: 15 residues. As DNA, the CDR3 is TGTGCCAGCAGCCCGAGGGTAGCGGGAGCCTACGAGCAGTACTTC. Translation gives CASSPRVAGAYEQYF.

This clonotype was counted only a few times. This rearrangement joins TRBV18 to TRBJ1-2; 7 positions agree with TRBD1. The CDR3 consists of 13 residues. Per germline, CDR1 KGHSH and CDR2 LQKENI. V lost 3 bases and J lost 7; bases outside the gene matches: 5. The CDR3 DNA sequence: TGTGCCAGCTCACCCCACAGGGGCGGTGGCTACACCTTC. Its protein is CASSPHRGGGYTF.